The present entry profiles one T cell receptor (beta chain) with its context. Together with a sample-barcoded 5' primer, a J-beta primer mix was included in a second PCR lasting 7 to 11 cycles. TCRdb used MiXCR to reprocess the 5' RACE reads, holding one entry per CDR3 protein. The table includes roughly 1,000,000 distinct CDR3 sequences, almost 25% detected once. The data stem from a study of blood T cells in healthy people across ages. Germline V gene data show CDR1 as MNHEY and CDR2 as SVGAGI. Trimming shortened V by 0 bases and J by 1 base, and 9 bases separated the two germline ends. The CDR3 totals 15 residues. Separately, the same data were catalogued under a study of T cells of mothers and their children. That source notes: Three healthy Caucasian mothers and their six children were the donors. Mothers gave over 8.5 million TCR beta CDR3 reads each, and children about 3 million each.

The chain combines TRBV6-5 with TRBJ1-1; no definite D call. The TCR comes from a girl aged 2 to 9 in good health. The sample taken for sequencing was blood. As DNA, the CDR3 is TGTGCCAGCAGTTACTCGAGGGCCGGGAACACTGAAGCTTTCTTT. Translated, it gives CASSYSRAGNTEAFF.